This note documents a single TCR beta chain sequence. The sample comes from a study of blood T cell repertoires in COVID-19. Germline values: CDR1 SGHAT, CDR2 FQNNGV. The CDR3 has 15 amino acids. Trimming removed 3 bases from V and 7 bases from J, with 16 bases in between. Original processing notes: Cell counts per sample came from amplifying reference gene primers. The assay was immunoSEQ multiplex PCR, and TCRdb's table has in-frame clones only and misses some. That table furnishes V, J and clone size, whereas the DNA furnished D and trimming. The top ten hold approximately 5% of the sample, which has about 20,000 clones, roughly 88% seen once.

The sequenced material came from PBMCs or T cells enriched from blood (not recorded which). This TCR was recovered from a woman in her twenties or thirties who had recovered from COVID-19. This chain connects TRBV11-2 to TRBJ2-1, with a tentative D call TRBD2 (5 bases). Here the CDR3 DNA reads TGTGCCAGCAGCTTCCTTTCGCTAGCAGGTAATGAGCAGTTCTTC. It yields the protein CASSFLSLAGNEQFF.